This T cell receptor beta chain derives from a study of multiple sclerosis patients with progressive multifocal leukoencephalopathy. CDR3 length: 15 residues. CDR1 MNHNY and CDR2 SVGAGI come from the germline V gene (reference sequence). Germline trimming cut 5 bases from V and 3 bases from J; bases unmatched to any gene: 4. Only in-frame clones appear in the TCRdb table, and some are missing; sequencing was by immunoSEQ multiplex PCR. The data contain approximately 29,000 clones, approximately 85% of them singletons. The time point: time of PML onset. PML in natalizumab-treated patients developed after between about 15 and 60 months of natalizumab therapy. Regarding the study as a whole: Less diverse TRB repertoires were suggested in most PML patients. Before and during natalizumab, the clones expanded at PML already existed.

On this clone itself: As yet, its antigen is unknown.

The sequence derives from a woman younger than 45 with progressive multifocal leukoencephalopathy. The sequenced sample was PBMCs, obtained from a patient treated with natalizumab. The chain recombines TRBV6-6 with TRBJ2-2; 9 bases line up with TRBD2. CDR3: CASSNSGRDTGELFF. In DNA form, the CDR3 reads TGTGCCAGCAGTAATAGCGGGAGAGACACCGGGGAGCTGTTTTTT.